The clone carrying this T cell receptor (beta chain) is a singleton in its sample. The data were obtained in a study of blood T cell repertoires in COVID-19. Study in general: From the United States, Italy and Spain came samples of acute and convalescent COVID-19.

Data came from immunoSEQ multiplex PCR; TCRdb stores just in-frame clones and leaves some out. The data contain roughly 220,000 clones, approximately 86% of them singletons. Recruits, aged roughly 18 to 95 years, lived in some 25 US areas. Participants' reported clinical history set cohort assignment. V was cut by 0 bases and J by 0 bases, with 10 bases left in between. Germline-derived CDR1 and CDR2 are SGHRS and YFSETQ. The CDR3 consists of 15 residues. J is TRBJ2-7 and V is TRBV5-1, with a weak D call TRBD2 (5 bases). The sequence was collected from a woman in her thirties or forties with acute COVID-19. Material for sequencing was PBMCs or T cells enriched from blood (not recorded which). Here the CDR3 DNA reads TGCGCCAGCAGCTTGGAGTCGGGGAGCTCCTACGAGCAGTACTTC. This sequence encodes CASSLESGSSYEQYF.